These 4 T cell receptor beta chains share one sample of origin, sequenced in a study of blood T cell repertoires in COVID-19. Data came from immunoSEQ multiplex PCR; TCRdb stores just in-frame clones and leaves some out. The data contain around 260,000 clones, over 70% of them singletons. The sequenced sample consisted of peripheral blood. These receptor sequences come from a woman aged 70-85 years with COVID-19, enrolled during active disease.

This rearrangement joins TRBV13 to TRBJ2-2; 10 bases match TRBD2. Germline V gene sequence: CDR1 PRHDT, CDR2 FYEKMQ (reference sequence). The CDR3 length is 15 residues. Losses at the gene ends were 2 bases for V and 7 bases for J; bases not matched to a gene: 4. The CDR3 DNA follows: TGTGCCAGCAGCTTAACTAGCGGGATGGGCGGGGAGCTGTTTTTT. This translates into CASSLTSGMGGELFF.

The chain uses TRBV20-1 and TRBJ2-5; 10 nucleotides agree with TRBD2. The CDR3 runs 16 residues. After removal of 3 bases from V and 0 bases from J, the junction contained 7 bases not matched to a gene. Germline V lookup: CDR1 DFQATT, CDR2 SNEGSKA (reference sequence). For the CDR3, the DNA is TGCAGTGCTAGTGCCTCACTAGCGGGAAACCAAGAGACCCAGTACTTC. This sequence encodes CSASASLAGNQETQYF.

The rearrangement uses TRBV2 and TRBJ1-5; D possibly corresponds to TRBD1 (5 bases). Germline CDR1 SNHLY, CDR2 FYNNEI. The ends were cut back, 6 bases at V and 7 bases at J, with 13 bases in the middle. There are 13 residues in the CDR3. The CDR3, as DNA: TGTGCCAGCAGGGTGGGGCTTAAACAGCCCCAGCATTTT. This codes for CASRVGLKQPQHF.

The gene calls are TRBV19 and TRBJ1-6; possible D gene TRBD1, 5 bases. With 7 bases removed from V and 0 bases from J, the gap between germline ends came to 19 bases. Germline-derived CDR1 and CDR2 are LNHDA and SQIVND (reference sequence). This CDR3 comprises 18 residues. CDR3 loop: CASTPVWGESSYNSPLHF. CDR3 nucleotide sequence: TGTGCCAGTACCCCCGTTTGGGGGGAAAGCTCCTATAATTCACCCCTCCACTTT. Filled out from reference TRBV19 and TRBJ1-6, the complete variable domain reads DGGITQSPKYLFRKEGQNVTLSCEQNLNHDAMYWYRQDPGQGLRLIYYSQIVNDFQKGDIAEGYSVSREKKESFPLTVTSAQKNPTAFYLCASTPVWGESSYNSPLHFGNGTRLTVT.